These 13 T cell receptor beta chains were all obtained from the same sample, sequenced in a study of long-term antiretroviral therapy in people with HIV (dated 2022 in TCRdb). The immunoSEQ hsTCRB v3.0 assay was used at survey level resolution for TRB variable region sequencing. TCRdb holds this immuneACCESS table with in-frame rearrangements only. Some clones are missing; in checked studies, unresolved V genes explain under half, and the rest has no known cause. In this sample the table shows about 39,000 clones, approximately 85% of which occur a single time. Over 5.5% of the sample is in the top ten clones. The starting material was unsorted PBMCs, obtained 3.1 years after starting antiretroviral therapy. The source of these receptors is a woman aged 45-65 years with HIV.

V is TRBV7-8 and J is TRBJ2-1; 11 bases are a match to TRBD2. V dropped 3 bases and J dropped 6; count of bases not matched to a gene: 19. The CDR3 covers 20 residues. The germline gives CDR1 SGHVS, CDR2 FQNEAQ. This CDR3 is CASSFPELRILAGDINEQFF. CDR3 in DNA: TGTGCCAGCAGCTTTCCTGAACTCCGGATACTAGCGGGGGACATCAATGAGCAGTTCTTC.

J is TRBJ2-7 and V is TRBV6-5; the D gene is possibly TRBD2 (6 bases). The CDR3 contains 14 residues. Germline CDR1 and CDR2: MNHEY and SVGAGI. Deletions cut 6 bases from V and 5 bases from J, with 17 bases between. CDR3 protein: CASRQKGGFHEQYF. The CDR3 region has the DNA TGTGCCAGCAGACAAAAAGGAGGGTTCCACGAGCAGTACTTC.

This chain joins TRBV7-9 and TRBJ2-7; D unresolved. Germline assignment: CDR1 SEHNR and CDR2 FQNEAQ (reference sequence). The CDR3 consists of 14 residues. With 1 base removed from V and 3 bases from J, the gap between germline ends came to 10 bases. CDR3 bases: TGTGCCAGCAGCTTAGATGGCAAAGACTACGAGCAGTACTTC. This gives the protein CASSLDGKDYEQYF.

The chain recombines TRBV28 with TRBJ2-1; D tentatively reads TRBD1 or TRBD2 (6 bases each). V lost 3 bases, J lost 6 bases, and 18 bases lay in between. The length of the CDR3 is 16 residues. The germline gives CDR1 MDHEN, CDR2 SYDVKM. CDR3 nucleotide sequence: TGTGCCAGCAGTTTCCGTGAGGGGGGCCGGCTCAATGAGCAGTTCTTC. Protein product: CASSFREGGRLNEQFF.

This clone has a handful of counts. The chain carries TRBV10-1 and TRBJ2-7; D is possibly TRBD1 or TRBD2 (5 bases each). Germline CDR1 WNHNN, CDR2 SYGVQD (reference sequence). This CDR3 is built from 13 residues. Between the trimmed V and J ends, which lost 0 bases and 6 bases, there was a span of 9 bases. In DNA form, the CDR3 reads TGCGCCAGCAGTGAGTCGTTGGGGGTCGAGCAGTACTTC. Translating it yields CASSESLGVEQYF.

This sequence joins TRBV19 and TRBJ1-3; possibly TRBD1 for D (6 bases). The CDR3 consists of 19 residues. V lost 6 bases to trimming and J lost 0 bases, with 24 bases between them. Germline V gene lookup returns CDR1 LNHDA and CDR2 SQIVND (reference sequence). The CDR3 sequence is CASSPLATFWGASGNTIYF. The CDR3 DNA sequence: TGTGCCAGTAGCCCTCTAGCTACCTTTTGGGGGGCCTCTGGAAACACCATATATTTT.

The rearrangement links TRBV6-1 to TRBJ2-3; the D is unclear. V was trimmed by 4 bases and J by 2 bases, leaving 7 bases between them. The CDR3 runs 13 residues. CDR1 is MNHNS and CDR2 is SASEGT in the germline V gene. The CDR3 spells CASSAPLTDTQYF. In DNA form, the CDR3 reads TGTGCCAGCAGTGCCCCCCTCACAGATACGCAGTATTTT.

The chain uses TRBV9 and TRBJ1-5; D is undetermined. The ends were cut back, 1 base at V and 7 bases at J, with 15 bases in the middle. The germline V gene encodes CDR1 SGDLS and CDR2 YYNGEE. The CDR3 runs to 15 residues. CDR3 in amino acids: CASSVIGMGGQPQHF. The CDR3 nucleotides are TGTGCCAGCAGCGTAATAGGAATGGGTGGACAGCCCCAGCATTTT.

The chain recombines TRBV7-2 with TRBJ2-6, with no clear D. V lost 3 bases, J lost 2 bases, and 8 bases lay in between. Germline values: CDR1 SGHTA, CDR2 FQGNSA. The CDR3 covers 15 residues. The DNA for the CDR3 is TGTGCCAGCAGCTTTGGAGTTACTGGGGCCAACGTCCTGACTTTC. This encodes CASSFGVTGANVLTF.

Here the CDR3 reads CASSVGASGNNSPLHF. The CDR3 bases are TGTGCCAGCAGCGTAGGCGCGTCAGGCAATAATTCACCCCTCCACTTT. This chain connects TRBV9 to TRBJ1-6; no reliable D call. V lost 0 bases and J lost 5, with 12 bases in between. Germline CDR1 and CDR2: SGDLS and YYNGEE. The CDR3 has 16 amino acids.

The chain couples TRBV27 to TRBJ2-7, with D possibly TRBD2 on 5 matching bases. The CDR3 sequence is 15 residues long. Trimming took 5 bases from V and 0 from J, leaving 14 bases between them. Germline-derived CDR1 and CDR2 are MNHEY and SMNVEV (reference sequence). The CDR3 loop is CASSLERGVSYEQYF. The CDR3 DNA sequence: TGTGCCAGCAGTCTGGAACGGGGAGTCTCCTACGAGCAGTACTTC.

The V and J genes are TRBV6-5 and TRBJ1-4; D perhaps matches TRBD1 (6 bases). V lost 4 bases and J lost 0, with 9 bases in between. The CDR3 spans 15 residues. Germline CDR1 and CDR2: MNHEY and SVGAGI. CDR3 coding DNA: TGTGCCAGCAGTTCGTCAGGGGCAACTAATGAAAAACTGTTTTTT. It codes for CASSSSGATNEKLFF.

The chain joins TRBV20-1 to TRBJ2-3; the D is unclear. The CDR3 loop spans 11 amino acids. V lost 0 bases and J lost 5, with 3 bases in between. Germline lookup yields CDR1 DFQATT and CDR2 SNEGSKA (reference sequence). The CDR3 DNA reads TGCAGTGCTAGAGAGGGAGATACGCAGTATTTT. Protein sequence: CSAREGDTQYF.